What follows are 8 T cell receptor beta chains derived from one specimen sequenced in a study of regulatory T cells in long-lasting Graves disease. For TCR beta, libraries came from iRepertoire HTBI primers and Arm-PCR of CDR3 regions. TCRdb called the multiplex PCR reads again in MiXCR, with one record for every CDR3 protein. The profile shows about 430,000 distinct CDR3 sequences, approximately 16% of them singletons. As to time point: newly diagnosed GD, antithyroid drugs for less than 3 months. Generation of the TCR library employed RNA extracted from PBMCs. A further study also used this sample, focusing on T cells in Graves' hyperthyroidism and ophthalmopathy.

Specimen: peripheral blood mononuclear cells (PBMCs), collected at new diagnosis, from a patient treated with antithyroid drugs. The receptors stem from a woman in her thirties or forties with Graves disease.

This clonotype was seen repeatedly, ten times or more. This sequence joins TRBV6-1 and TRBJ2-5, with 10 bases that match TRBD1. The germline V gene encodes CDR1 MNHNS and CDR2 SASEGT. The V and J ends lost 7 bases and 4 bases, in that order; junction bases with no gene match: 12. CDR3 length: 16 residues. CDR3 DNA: TGTGCCAGCAAGGGGCACGGGACAGGGGCTCGAGAGACCCAGTACTTC. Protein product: CASKGHGTGARETQYF.

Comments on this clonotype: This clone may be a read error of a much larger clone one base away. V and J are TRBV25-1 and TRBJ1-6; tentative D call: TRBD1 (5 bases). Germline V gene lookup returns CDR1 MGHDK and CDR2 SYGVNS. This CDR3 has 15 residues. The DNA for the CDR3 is TGTGCCAGCAGTGAAAGGGGCAGGGTAAATTCACCCCCCCACTTT. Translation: CASSERGRVNSPPHF.

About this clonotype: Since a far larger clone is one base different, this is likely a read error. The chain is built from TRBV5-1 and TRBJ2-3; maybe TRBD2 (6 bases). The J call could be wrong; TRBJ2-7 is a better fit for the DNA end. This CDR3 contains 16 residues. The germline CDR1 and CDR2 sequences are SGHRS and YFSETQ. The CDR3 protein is CASSLRLGLGEYEQYF. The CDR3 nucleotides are TGCGCCAGCAGCTTGAGGTTGGGACTGGGAGAGTACGAGCAGTACTTC.

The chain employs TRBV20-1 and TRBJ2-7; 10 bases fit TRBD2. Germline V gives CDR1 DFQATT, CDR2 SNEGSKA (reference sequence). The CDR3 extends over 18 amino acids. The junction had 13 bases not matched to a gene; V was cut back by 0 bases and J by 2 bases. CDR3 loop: CSARDLAGVPREAYEQYF. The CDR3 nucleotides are TGCAGTGCTAGAGATCTAGCGGGAGTTCCTAGGGAGGCCTACGAGCAGTACTTC.

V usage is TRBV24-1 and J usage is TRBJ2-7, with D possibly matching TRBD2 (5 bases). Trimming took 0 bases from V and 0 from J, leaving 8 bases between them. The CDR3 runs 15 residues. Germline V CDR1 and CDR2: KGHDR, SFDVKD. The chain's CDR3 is CATSDLVGNSYEQYF. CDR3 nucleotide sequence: TGTGCCACCAGTGATTTGGTCGGGAACTCCTACGAGCAGTACTTC.

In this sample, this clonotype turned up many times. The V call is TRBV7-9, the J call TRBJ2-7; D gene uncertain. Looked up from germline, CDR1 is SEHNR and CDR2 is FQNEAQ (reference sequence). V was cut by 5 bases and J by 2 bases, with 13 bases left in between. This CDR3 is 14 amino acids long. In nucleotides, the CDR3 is TGTGCCAGCAGCCAACCGGAACGGCCCTACGAGCAGTACTTC. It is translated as CASSQPERPYEQYF.

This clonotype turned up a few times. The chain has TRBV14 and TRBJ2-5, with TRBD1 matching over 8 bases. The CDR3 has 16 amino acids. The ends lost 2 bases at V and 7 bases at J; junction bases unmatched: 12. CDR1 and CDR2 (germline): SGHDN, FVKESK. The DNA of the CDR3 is TGTGCCAGCAGCCAATTAACCAGGGGGCGGATGGTGACCCAGTACTTC. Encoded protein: CASSQLTRGRMVTQYF.

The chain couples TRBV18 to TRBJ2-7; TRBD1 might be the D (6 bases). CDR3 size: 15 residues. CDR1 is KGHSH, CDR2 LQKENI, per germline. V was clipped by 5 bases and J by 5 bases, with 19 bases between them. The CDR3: CASSGRIGGGNEQYF. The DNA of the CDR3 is TGTGCCAGCTCAGGTCGGATTGGGGGCGGAAACGAGCAGTACTTC.